This TCR beta chain was recorded in a study of CD8 T cells in Susac syndrome. This CDR3 is built from 17 residues. The ends were cut back, 2 bases at V and 6 bases at J, with 21 bases in the middle. The germline CDR1 and CDR2 sequences are SGHAT and FQNNGV. cDNA came from about 0.51 to 1 ug RNA primed by random hexamers. From the immunoSEQ multiplex PCR reads, TCRdb called clonotypes with MiXCR, one entry per CDR3 protein. The sample lists 130,000 to 150,000 distinct CDR3 sequences, roughly 94% seen once, with roughly 0.083% in the top ten. The chain employs TRBV11-2 and TRBJ2-3; D might be TRBD2 (7 bases). Sequences were obtained from CD4+ T cells from PBMCs. This TCR was recovered from a human donor in good health. The CDR3, as DNA: TGTGCCAGCAGCTTAAAGTTGGGGGCGGGAGTAACGGATACGCAGTATTTT. Residues: CASSLKLGAGVTDTQYF.